This paragraph reports one TCR beta chain. As handled by the study authors: Reference gene primers were amplified, and this amplification served to estimate nucleated cell counts. The assay was immunoSEQ multiplex PCR, and TCRdb's table has in-frame clones only and misses some. The DNA was the basis for D and trimming; V, J and clone size are from that table. The data show about 100,000 clones, about 90% seen once. The entry originates in a study of blood T cell repertoires in COVID-19. Study summary: Spain, Italy and the United States supplied samples that represented acute and convalescent COVID-19. PBMCs, B-cell-depleted T cells, or T cells provided the cDNA or gDNA that made up the material.

The sample taken for sequencing was peripheral blood. The clonotype was recovered from a man aged 30-40 years in a cohort sampled during active COVID-19.

As DNA, the CDR3 is TGTGCCAGCAGCTCCCCCCGACTAGCGGGGGGGAACACCGGGGAGCTGTTTTTT. Protein product: CASSSPRLAGGNTGELFF. V and J are TRBV7-9 and TRBJ2-2, with 13 nucleotides matching TRBD2. The CDR3 is 18 amino acids. Germline-derived CDR1 and CDR2 are SEHNR and FQNEAQ (reference sequence). V trimming: 4 bases; J trimming: 1 base; junction bases outside the gene matches: 6.